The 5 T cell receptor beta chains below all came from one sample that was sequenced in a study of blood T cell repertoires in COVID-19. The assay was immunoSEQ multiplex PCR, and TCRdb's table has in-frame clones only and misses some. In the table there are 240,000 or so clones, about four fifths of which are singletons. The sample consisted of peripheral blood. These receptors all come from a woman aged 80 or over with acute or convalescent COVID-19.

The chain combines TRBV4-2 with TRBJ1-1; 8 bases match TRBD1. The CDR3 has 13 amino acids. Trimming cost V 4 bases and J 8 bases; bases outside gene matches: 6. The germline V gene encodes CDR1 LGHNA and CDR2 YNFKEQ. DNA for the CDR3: TGTGCCAGCAGCCTCCTGGGGACAGGCGAAGCTTTCTTT. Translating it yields CASSLLGTGEAFF.

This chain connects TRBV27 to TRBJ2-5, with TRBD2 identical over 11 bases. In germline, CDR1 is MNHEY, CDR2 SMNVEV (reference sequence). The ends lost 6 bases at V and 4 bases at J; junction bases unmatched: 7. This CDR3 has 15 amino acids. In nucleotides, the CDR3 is TGTGCCAGCAGCCCCTTAGCGGGGGGGGGAGAGACCCAGTACTTC. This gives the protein CASSPLAGGGETQYF.

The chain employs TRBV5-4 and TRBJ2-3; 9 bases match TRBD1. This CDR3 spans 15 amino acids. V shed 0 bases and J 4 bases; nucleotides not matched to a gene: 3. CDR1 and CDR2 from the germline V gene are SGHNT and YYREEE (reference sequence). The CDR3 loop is CASSLGGTGSDTQYF. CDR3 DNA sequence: TGTGCCAGCAGCTTGGGGGGGACAGGGTCAGATACGCAGTATTTT.

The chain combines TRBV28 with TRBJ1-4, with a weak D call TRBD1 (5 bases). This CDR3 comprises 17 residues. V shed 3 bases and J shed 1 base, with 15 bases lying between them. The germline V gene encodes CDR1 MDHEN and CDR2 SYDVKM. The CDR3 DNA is TGTGCCAGCAGTTTCCAGGGTATTGCTAAAACTAATGAAAAACTGTTTTTT. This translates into CASSFQGIAKTNEKLFF.

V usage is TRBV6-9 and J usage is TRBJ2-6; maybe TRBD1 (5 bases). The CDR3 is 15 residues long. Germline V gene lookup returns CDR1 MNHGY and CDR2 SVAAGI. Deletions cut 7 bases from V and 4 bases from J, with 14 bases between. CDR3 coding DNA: TGTGCCAGCACCCTTAGGGGTTCCGGGGCCAACGTCCTGACTTTC. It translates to CASTLRGSGANVLTF.